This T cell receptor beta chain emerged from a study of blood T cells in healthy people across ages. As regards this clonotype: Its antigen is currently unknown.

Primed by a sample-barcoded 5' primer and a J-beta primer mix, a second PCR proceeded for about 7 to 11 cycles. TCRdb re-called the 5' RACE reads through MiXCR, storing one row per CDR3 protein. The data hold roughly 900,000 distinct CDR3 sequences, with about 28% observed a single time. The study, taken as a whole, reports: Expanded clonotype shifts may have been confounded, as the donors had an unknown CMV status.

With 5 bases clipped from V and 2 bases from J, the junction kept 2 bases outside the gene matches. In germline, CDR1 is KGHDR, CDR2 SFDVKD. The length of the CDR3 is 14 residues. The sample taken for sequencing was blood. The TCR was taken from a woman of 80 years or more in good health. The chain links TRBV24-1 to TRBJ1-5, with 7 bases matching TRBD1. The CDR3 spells CATSVGQGNQPQHF. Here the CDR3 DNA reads TGTGCCACCAGTGTCGGACAGGGCAATCAGCCCCAGCATTTT.